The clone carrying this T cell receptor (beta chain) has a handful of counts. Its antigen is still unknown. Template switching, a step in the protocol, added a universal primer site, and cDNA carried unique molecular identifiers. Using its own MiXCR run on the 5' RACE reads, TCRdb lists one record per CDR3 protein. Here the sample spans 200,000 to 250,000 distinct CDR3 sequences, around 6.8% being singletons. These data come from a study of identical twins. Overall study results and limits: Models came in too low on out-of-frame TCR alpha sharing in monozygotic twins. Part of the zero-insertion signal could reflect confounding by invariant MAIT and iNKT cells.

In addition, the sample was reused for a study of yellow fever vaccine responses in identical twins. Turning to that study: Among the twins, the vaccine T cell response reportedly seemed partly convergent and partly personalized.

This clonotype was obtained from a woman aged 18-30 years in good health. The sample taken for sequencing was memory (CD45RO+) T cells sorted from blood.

CDR3 residues: CASSSTAHPDEQYF. The CDR3 region has the DNA TGTGCCAGCAGTTCGACAGCCCATCCGGACGAGCAGTACTTC. The chain has TRBV28 and TRBJ2-7; maybe TRBD1 (5 bases). V was shortened by 4 bases and J by 5 bases, with 15 bases between the two germline ends. The germline CDR1 and CDR2 sequences are MDHEN and SYDVKM. The CDR3 totals 14 residues.